This T cell receptor beta chain is from a study of blood T cells in healthy people across ages. The second PCR ran roughly 6 to 12 cycles with a sample-barcoded 5' primer and J-beta primers. CDR3-containing paired-end reads numbering at least 2.5 million came from each sample. MiXCR was run by TCRdb on the 5' RACE reads, yielding one entry per CDR3 protein. This sample has about 650,000 distinct CDR3 sequences, with more than 45% found just once. The trim removed 3 bases at V and 2 bases at J, leaving 4 bases unmatched. CDR3 size: 15 residues. The germline V gene encodes CDR1 ENHRY and CDR2 SYGVKD. Study results and caveats: Diversity estimates drawn from one million T cells were deemed underestimates.

As for this clonotype: Its antigen is as yet unknown.

V is TRBV10-3 and J is TRBJ2-3, with TRBD2 matching 8 bases. The receptor was isolated from a woman older than 75 in good health. Material for sequencing was blood. In DNA form, the CDR3 reads TGTGCCATCAGTGACGGGGGGGGACACACAGATACGCAGTATTTT. Residues: CAISDGGGHTDTQYF.